The clone carrying this T cell receptor beta chain was found a few times. How the authors handled the data: From reference gene primer amplification, estimates of nucleated cell counts were derived. The assay was immunoSEQ multiplex PCR, and TCRdb's table has in-frame clones only and misses some. That table supplies the V and J calls and clone size; D and trimming were determined from the DNA. The sample shows about 270,000 clones, approximately 85% of them seen only once. Trimming took off 6 bases at V and 3 bases at J, with 15 bases between the two ends. Germline V gene sequence: CDR1 KGHSH, CDR2 LQKENI. CDR3 length: 16 residues. This sample is part of a study of blood T cell repertoires in COVID-19. About the research overall: Italy, Spain and the United States were the sources of the convalescent and acute COVID-19 samples.

The study drew participants aged about 18 to 90 years from fewer than 30 US areas. Participant-given clinical history determined each cohort assignment. The sequence came from a woman in her fifties or sixties with acute COVID-19. The sequenced sample consisted of PBMCs or T cells enriched from blood (not recorded which). The rearrangement joins TRBV18 to TRBJ1-6; no reliable D call. The CDR3 DNA is TGTGCCAGCTCTATCACGGGAGACAACTATAATTCACCCCTCCACTTT. This sequence encodes CASSITGDNYNSPLHF.